A selection of T cell receptor beta chains follows, all from one sample in a study of beta chain features in type 1 diabetes. The method was immunoSEQ multiplex PCR; TCRdb's version includes in-frame clones alone and lacks a portion of them. The sample lists roughly 150,000 clones; 8.5% to 10% were seen once. The sample consisted of central memory CD4+ T cells from blood. Source of these receptors: a woman in her 30s with type 1 diabetes. Each CDR3 is given with its conserved first and last residue. The D gene is left open where the match is weak. Clone sizes are given selectively: once, few, many, or a class where the clone is expanded.

v_gene: TRBV6-5; abundance: few; j_gene: TRBJ2-7; d_gene: TRBD1; CDR3nt: TGTGCCAGCAGTTTAAAGGTCGGGACAGGCCTATACGAGCAGTACTTC; CDR3aa: CASSLKVGTGLYEQYF
v_gene: TRBV21-1; abundance: .; j_gene: TRBJ2-5; d_gene: .; CDR3nt: TGTGCCAGCAGCAAAGTAACACAGGGGGAGGGCGAGACCCAGTACTTC; CDR3aa: CASSKVTQGEGETQYF
v_gene: TRBV19; abundance: few; j_gene: TRBJ1-4; d_gene: .; CDR3nt: TGTGCCAGTACCTCCAGTACAGGTTTGGTCGAAAAACTGTTTTTT; CDR3aa: CASTSSTGLVEKLFF
v_gene: TRBV5-1; abundance: few; j_gene: TRBJ2-3; d_gene: .; CDR3nt: TGCGCCAGCAGCCACGCTAGCGAATCCACAGATACGCAGTATTTT; CDR3aa: CASSHASESTDTQYF
v_gene: TRBV9; abundance: .; j_gene: TRBJ2-2; d_gene: .; CDR3nt: TGTGCCAGCAGCGTAGTCCCCGCGACTAGTACCGGGGAGCTGTTTTTT; CDR3aa: CASSVVPATSTGELFF
v_gene: TRBV28; abundance: .; j_gene: TRBJ2-7; d_gene: .; CDR3nt: TGTGCCAGCAGTCCCCCGAGGTCGGTAAAGTACTTC; CDR3aa: CASSPPRSVKYF
v_gene: TRBV7-6; abundance: .; j_gene: TRBJ1-1; d_gene: .; CDR3nt: TGTGCCAGCAGCTTAGTTGCGGGGTCCACTGAAGCTTTCTTT; CDR3aa: CASSLVAGSTEAFF
v_gene: TRBV9; abundance: few; j_gene: TRBJ2-2; d_gene: .; CDR3nt: TGTGCCAGCAGCGTGCGGGGAGCGGACACCGGGGAGCTGTTTTTT; CDR3aa: CASSVRGADTGELFF
v_gene: TRBV2; abundance: few; j_gene: TRBJ2-4; d_gene: TRBD2; CDR3nt: TGTGCCAGCAGTGAAGTGGGGGGGATTCAGTACTTC; CDR3aa: CASSEVGGIQYF
v_gene: TRBV5-1; abundance: few; j_gene: TRBJ1-1; d_gene: .; CDR3nt: TGCGCCAGCAGCTTGGGGCTGGTTAGGAGCACTGAAGCTTTCTTT; CDR3aa: CASSLGLVRSTEAFF
v_gene: TRBV9; abundance: few; j_gene: TRBJ2-2; d_gene: .; CDR3nt: TGTGCCAGCAGCGTAGGTGAGGGGGTGATCACCGGGGAGCTGTTTTTT; CDR3aa: CASSVGEGVITGELFF
v_gene: TRBV9; abundance: few; j_gene: TRBJ2-1; d_gene: TRBD2; CDR3nt: TGTGCCAGCAGCGTAGGACTAGCTCATCAATACAATGAGCAGTTCTTC; CDR3aa: CASSVGLAHQYNEQFF
v_gene: TRBV6-1; abundance: few; j_gene: TRBJ2-7; d_gene: .; CDR3nt: TGTGCCAGCATCAACGAGCAGTACTTC; CDR3aa: CASINEQYF
v_gene: TRBV4-1; abundance: .; j_gene: TRBJ1-1; d_gene: .; CDR3nt: TGCGCCAGCAGCCAAGATCAAACAGGGTCCGCTTTCTTT; CDR3aa: CASSQDQTGSAFF
v_gene: TRBV7-6; abundance: .; j_gene: TRBJ2-3; d_gene: TRBD2; CDR3nt: TGTGCCAGCAGCTTAATGACGGCGGGAGAGGGCACAGATACGCAGTATTTT; CDR3aa: CASSLMTAGEGTDTQYF
v_gene: TRBV30; abundance: .; j_gene: TRBJ1-5; d_gene: .; CDR3nt: TGTGCCTGGAGTGGGGGCAGCTCAGGGAATCAGCCCCAGCATTTT; CDR3aa: CAWSGGSSGNQPQHF
v_gene: TRBV6-5; abundance: few; j_gene: TRBJ2-2; d_gene: TRBD1; CDR3nt: TGTGCCAGCAGTTCCCGGACAGGGGGCGGCACCGGGGAGCTGTTTTTT; CDR3aa: CASSSRTGGGTGELFF
v_gene: TRBV11-2; abundance: few; j_gene: TRBJ2-3; d_gene: TRBD2; CDR3nt: TGTGCCAGCAGCTTAGTTGGCGGGAGTGGCACAGATACGCAGTATTTT; CDR3aa: CASSLVGGSGTDTQYF
v_gene: TRBV9; abundance: .; j_gene: TRBJ2-3; d_gene: .; CDR3nt: TGTGCCAGCAGCGTAGGTGGGGGGACCACAGATACGCAGTATTTT; CDR3aa: CASSVGGGTTDTQYF
v_gene: TRBV14; abundance: .; j_gene: TRBJ2-7; d_gene: .; CDR3nt: TGTGCCAGCAGCCGGGGCAGGGCCTACGAGCAGTACTTC; CDR3aa: CASSRGRAYEQYF
v_gene: TRBV29-1; abundance: .; j_gene: TRBJ1-1; d_gene: .; CDR3nt: TGCAGCATCCTCACAGGTAACACTGAAGCTTTCTTT; CDR3aa: CSILTGNTEAFF
v_gene: TRBV10-2; abundance: .; j_gene: TRBJ2-3; d_gene: .; CDR3nt: TGCGCCAGCGGAGGAACAGATACGCAGTATTTT; CDR3aa: CASGGTDTQYF